The sequence of this T cell receptor (beta chain) was determined in a study of cytomegalovirus exposure and HLA in healthy donors. Findings and caveats of the study: Reports credit the classifier with highly specific, highly sensitive diagnosis of cytomegalovirus status. Relative to the 666-donor mean, N-insertions were reportedly fewer in an Asian-associated ancestry cluster in a later analysis. Cytomegalovirus association was assigned to about 180 TCR beta chains.

There are 12 residues in the CDR3. Germline CDR1 and CDR2: SQVTM and ANQGSEA. Trimming removed 6 bases from V and 2 bases from J, with 10 bases in between. These donors counted as nominally healthy when sampled, but unrecorded immune exposures were likely. As concerns this clone: Its antigen is as yet unknown.

60 Vbeta and 13 Jbeta primers were used in PCR. Here immunoSEQ multiplex PCR was the method, and the copy in TCRdb shows in-frame clones only, minus some. Of approximately 150,000 clones listed, around 75% were seen once; the top ten hold 3.5% to 4.5%. The sequenced sample was PBMCs. This chain uses TRBV29-1 with TRBJ1-2, with D maybe TRBD1 (6 bases). This receptor was taken from a human donor in good health. Here the CDR3 reads CSVNDRNYGYTF. The CDR3 DNA reads TGCAGCGTGAATGACAGGAACTATGGCTACACCTTC. The full variable domain, rest sourced from reference TRBV29-1 and TRBJ1-2, is SAVISQKPSRDICQRGTSLTIQCQVDSQVTMMFWYRQQPGQSLTLIATANQGSEATYESGFVIDKFPISRPNLTFSTLTVSNMSPEDSSIYLCSVNDRNYGYTFGSGTRLTVV.